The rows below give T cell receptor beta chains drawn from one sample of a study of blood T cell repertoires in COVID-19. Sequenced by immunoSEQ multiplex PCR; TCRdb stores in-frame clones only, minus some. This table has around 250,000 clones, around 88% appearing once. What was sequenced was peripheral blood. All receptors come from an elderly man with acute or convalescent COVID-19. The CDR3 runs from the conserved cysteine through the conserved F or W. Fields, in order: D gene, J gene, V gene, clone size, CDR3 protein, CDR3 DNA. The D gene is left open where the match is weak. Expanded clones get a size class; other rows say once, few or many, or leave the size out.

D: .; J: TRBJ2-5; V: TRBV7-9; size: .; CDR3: CASSLETGRRETQYF; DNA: TGTGCCAGCAGCTTAGAGACAGGACGACGAGAGACCCAGTACTTC
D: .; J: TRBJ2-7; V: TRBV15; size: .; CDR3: CATSRVREAPYEQYF; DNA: TGTGCCACCAGCAGAGTCAGGGAGGCCCCCTACGAGCAGTACTTC
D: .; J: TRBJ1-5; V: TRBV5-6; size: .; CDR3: CASSRRVGDQPQHF; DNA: TGTGCCAGCAGCCGGAGGGTTGGGGATCAGCCCCAGCATTTT
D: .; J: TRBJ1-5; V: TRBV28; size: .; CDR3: CASTPQGPDNQPQHF; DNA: TGTGCCAGCACCCCCCAGGGGCCTGACAATCAGCCCCAGCATTTT
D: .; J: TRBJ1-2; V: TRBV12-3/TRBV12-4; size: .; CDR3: CASRRGLRAGYTF; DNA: TGTGCCAGCAGGCGTGGGCTCCGCGCGGGCTACACCTTC
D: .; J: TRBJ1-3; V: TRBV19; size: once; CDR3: CASNSGGYSGNTIYF; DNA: TGTGCCAGTAACTCCGGAGGATACTCTGGAAACACCATATATTTT
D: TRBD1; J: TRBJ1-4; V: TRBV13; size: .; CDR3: CASSLNRGREKLFF; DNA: TGTGCCAGCAGCCTAAACAGGGGGCGGGAAAAACTGTTTTTT
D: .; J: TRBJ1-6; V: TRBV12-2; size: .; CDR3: CASRLVWGHNSPLHF; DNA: TGTGCAAGTCGCTTAGTTTGGGGCCATAATTCACCCCTCCACTTT
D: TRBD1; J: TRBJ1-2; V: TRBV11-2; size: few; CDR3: CASSLAGGYGYTF; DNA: TGTGCCAGCAGCTTGGCAGGGGGCTATGGCTACACCTTC
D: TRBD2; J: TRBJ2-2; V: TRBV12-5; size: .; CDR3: CASAGTSGSPGELFF; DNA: TGTGCTAGTGCCGGGACTAGCGGGAGTCCCGGGGAGCTGTTTTTT
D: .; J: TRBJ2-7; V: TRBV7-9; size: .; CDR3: CASSWASSYEQYF; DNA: TGTGCCAGCAGCTGGGCGAGCTCCTACGAGCAGTACTTC
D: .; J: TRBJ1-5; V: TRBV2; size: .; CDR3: CASSGGTGSNQPQHF; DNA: TGTGCCAGCAGTGGGGGCACTGGGAGCAATCAGCCCCAGCATTTT
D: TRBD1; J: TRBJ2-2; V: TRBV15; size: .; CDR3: CATAVAGQGINTGELFF; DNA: TGTGCCACCGCCGTTGCCGGACAGGGGATTAACACCGGGGAGCTGTTTTTT
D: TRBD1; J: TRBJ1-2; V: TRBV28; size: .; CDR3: CASSPNTGGSTF; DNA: TGTGCCAGCAGTCCTAACACAGGGGGTAGCACCTTC
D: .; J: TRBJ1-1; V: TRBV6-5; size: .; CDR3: CASSYSNLRPLEAFF; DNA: TGTGCCAGCAGTTACTCCAATTTGAGGCCTCTTGAAGCTTTCTTT
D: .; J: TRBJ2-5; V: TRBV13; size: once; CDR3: CASSLLTGISFESQETQYF; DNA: TGTGCCAGCAGCCTACTAACAGGGATCTCATTCGAATCACAAGAGACCCAGTACTTC
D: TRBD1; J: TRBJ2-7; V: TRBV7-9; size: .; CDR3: CASSSTGGASLLDF; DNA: TGTGCCAGCAGTTCGACAGGGGGCGCCTCGTTGCTGGACTTC
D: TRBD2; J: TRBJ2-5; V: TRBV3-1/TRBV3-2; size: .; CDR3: CASSQDLASGVQETQYF; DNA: TGTGCCAGCAGCCAAGATTTGGCTAGCGGGGTCCAAGAGACCCAGTACTTC
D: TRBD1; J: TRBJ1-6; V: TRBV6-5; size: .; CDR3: CASRGQGSYNSPLHF; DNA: TGTGCCAGCAGAGGACAGGGCTCCTATAATTCACCCCTCCACTTT
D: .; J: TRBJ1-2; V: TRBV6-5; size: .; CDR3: CASSYITGSGGYTF; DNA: TGTGCCAGCAGTTATATAACAGGGAGCGGTGGCTACACCTTC
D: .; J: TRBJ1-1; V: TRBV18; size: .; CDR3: CASSPTENTEAFF; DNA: TGTGCCAGCTCCCCGACAGAGAACACTGAAGCTTTCTTT
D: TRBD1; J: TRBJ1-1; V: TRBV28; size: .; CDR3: CASSLPQGAGMNTEAFF; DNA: TGTGCCAGCAGTTTACCTCAGGGGGCTGGGATGAACACTGAAGCTTTCTTT
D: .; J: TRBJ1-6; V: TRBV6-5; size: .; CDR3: CASRTDNNSPLHF; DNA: TGTGCCAGCCGGACAGACAATAATTCACCCCTCCACTTT
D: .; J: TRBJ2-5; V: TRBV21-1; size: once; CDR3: CASSSGGGKLTGRETQYF; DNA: TGTGCCAGCAGCTCCGGGGGGGGAAAATTGACAGGGCGGGAGACCCAGTACTTC
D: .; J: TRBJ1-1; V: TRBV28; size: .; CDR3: CASSSSGWNTEAFF; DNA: TGTGCCAGCAGTTCCTCAGGGTGGAACACTGAAGCTTTCTTT
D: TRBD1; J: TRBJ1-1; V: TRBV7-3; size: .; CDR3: CASSLGQGAGTEAFF; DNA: TGTGCCAGCAGCTTAGGCCAGGGGGCTGGCACTGAAGCTTTCTTT
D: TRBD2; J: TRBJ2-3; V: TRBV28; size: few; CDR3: CASRVTSGETQYF; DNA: TGTGCCAGCAGAGTAACTAGCGGGGAAACGCAGTATTTT
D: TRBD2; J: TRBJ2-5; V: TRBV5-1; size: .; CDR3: CASSLVTSGQETQYF; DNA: TGCGCCAGCAGCTTGGTGACTAGCGGCCAAGAGACCCAGTACTTC
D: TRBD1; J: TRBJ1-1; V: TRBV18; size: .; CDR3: CASSPYGQDTEAFF; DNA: TGTGCCAGCTCACCCTATGGACAGGACACTGAAGCTTTCTTT
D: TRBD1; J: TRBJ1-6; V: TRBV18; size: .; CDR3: CASSPQGDGSPLHF; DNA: TGTGCCAGCTCACCCCAGGGGGACGGTTCACCCCTCCACTTT
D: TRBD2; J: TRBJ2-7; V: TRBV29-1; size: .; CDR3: CSFSGGASYEQYF; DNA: TGCAGTTTTAGCGGGGGGGCATCCTACGAGCAGTACTTC
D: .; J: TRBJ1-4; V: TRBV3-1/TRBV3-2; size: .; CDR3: CASSQGVEKLFF; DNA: TGTGCCAGCAGCCAAGGCGTGGAAAAACTGTTTTTT
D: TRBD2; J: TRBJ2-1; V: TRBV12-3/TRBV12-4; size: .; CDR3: CASSLPGGNEQFF; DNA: TGTGCCAGCAGTTTGCCGGGGGGGAATGAGCAGTTCTTC
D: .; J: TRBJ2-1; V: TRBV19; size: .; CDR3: CASSSGTSNNEQFF; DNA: TGTGCCAGTAGTTCAGGGACTTCTAATAATGAGCAGTTCTTC
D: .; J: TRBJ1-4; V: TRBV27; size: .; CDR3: CASSLAGAGNEKLFF; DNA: TGTGCCAGCAGTTTAGCGGGGGCTGGTAATGAAAAACTGTTTTTT
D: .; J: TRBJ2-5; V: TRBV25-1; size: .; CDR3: CASSEYFSETQYF; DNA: TGTGCCAGCAGTGAATATTTCTCAGAGACCCAGTACTTC
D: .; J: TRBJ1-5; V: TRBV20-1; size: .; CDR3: CSASNGGGRRQPQHF; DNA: TGCAGTGCTAGTAATGGGGGGGGAAGAAGGCAGCCCCAGCATTTT
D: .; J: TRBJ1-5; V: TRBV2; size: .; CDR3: CASNRGEAQPQHF; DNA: TGTGCCAGCAATCGGGGGGAGGCTCAGCCCCAGCATTTT
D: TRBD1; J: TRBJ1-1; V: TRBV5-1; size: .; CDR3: CASSRLPPGTANTEAFF; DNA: TGCGCCAGCAGCCGACTCCCCCCCGGGACAGCGAACACTGAAGCTTTCTTT
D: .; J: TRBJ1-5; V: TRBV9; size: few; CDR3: CASSVTDNQPQHF; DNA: TGTGCCAGCAGCGTAACAGACAATCAGCCCCAGCATTTT
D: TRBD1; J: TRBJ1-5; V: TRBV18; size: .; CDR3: CASSPRDSYSNQPQHF; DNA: TGTGCCAGCTCACCACGGGACAGCTATAGCAATCAGCCCCAGCATTTT
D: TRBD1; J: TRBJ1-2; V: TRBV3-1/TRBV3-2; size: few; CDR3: CASSQTGTGVYGYTF; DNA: TGTGCCAGCAGCCAAACCGGGACAGGGGTATACGGCTACACCTTC
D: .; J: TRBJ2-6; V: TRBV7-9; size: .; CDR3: CASSLKGRGANVLTF; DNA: TGTGCCAGCAGCCTCAAGGGGCGTGGGGCCAACGTCCTGACTTTC
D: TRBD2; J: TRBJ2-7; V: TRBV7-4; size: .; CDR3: CASSQGLADKYEQYF; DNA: TGTGCCAGCAGCCAGGGACTAGCGGATAAATACGAGCAGTACTTC
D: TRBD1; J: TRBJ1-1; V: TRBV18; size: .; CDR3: CASSPGTAEAFF; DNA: TGTGCCAGCTCACCCGGGACAGCTGAAGCTTTCTTT
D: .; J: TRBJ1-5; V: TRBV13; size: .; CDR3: CASSLDRSNQPQHF; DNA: TGTGCCAGCAGCCTTGACAGGAGCAATCAGCCCCAGCATTTT
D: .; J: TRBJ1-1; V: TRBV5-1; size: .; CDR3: CASCTGIRSTEAFF; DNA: TGCGCCAGCTGTACAGGGATTCGGAGCACTGAAGCTTTCTTT
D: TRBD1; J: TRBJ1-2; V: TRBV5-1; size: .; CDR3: CASSPREQGNYGYTF; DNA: TGCGCCAGCAGTCCCCGGGAACAGGGGAACTATGGCTACACCTTC
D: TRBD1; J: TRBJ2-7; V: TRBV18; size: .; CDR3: CASSPAARQGSSSYEQYF; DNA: TGTGCCAGCTCACCCGCCGCTAGACAGGGAAGTTCCTCCTACGAGCAGTACTTC
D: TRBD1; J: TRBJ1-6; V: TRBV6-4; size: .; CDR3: CATQPWTGGLNSPLHF; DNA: TGTGCCACCCAACCTTGGACAGGGGGCTTGAATTCACCCCTCCACTTT
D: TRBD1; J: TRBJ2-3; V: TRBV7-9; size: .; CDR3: CASSLGQGGNMRSTDTQYF; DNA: TGTGCCAGCAGCTTGGGACAGGGCGGGAATATGCGTAGCACAGATACGCAGTATTTT
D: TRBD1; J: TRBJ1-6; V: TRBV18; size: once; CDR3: CASSPPGGNSPLHF; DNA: TGTGCCAGCTCTCCACCAGGGGGTAATTCACCCCTCCACTTT
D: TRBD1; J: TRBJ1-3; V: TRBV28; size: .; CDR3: CASTEDRGRNTIYF; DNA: TGTGCCAGCACCGAGGACAGGGGAAGAAACACCATATATTTT
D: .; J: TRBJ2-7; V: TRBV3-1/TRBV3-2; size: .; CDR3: CASSHSGISYEQYF; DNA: TGTGCCAGCAGCCATTCCGGGATCTCCTACGAGCAGTACTTC
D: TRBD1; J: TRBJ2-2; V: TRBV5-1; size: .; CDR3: CASKEGQSNTGELFF; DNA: TGCGCCAGCAAAGAGGGACAGTCGAACACCGGGGAGCTGTTTTTT
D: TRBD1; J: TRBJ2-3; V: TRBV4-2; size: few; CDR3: CASSQASWAGGLSNTQYF; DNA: TGTGCCAGCAGCCAAGCCTCCTGGGCAGGGGGCTTGTCAAATACGCAGTATTTT
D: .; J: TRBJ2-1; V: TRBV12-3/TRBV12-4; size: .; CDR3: CASIPGGGNEQFF; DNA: TGTGCCAGCATCCCCGGTGGGGGGAATGAGCAGTTCTTC
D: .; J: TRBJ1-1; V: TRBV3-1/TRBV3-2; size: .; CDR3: CASSQEARRTEAFF; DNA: TGTGCCAGCAGCCAAGAGGCCAGGAGGACTGAAGCTTTCTTT